This T cell receptor (beta chain) was documented in a study of T cell repertoires in cytomegalovirus infection (dated by TCRdb to the late 2010s). For context, the study as a whole: Alongside well-studied HLA-B-restricted epitopes, the peptide stimulations were aimed at recently identified HLA-C-restricted CMV epitopes, whose presentation resists viral immunomodulation. The HLA type of each donor mattered for the analysis, because public TCR beta signatures pointed to carriage of CMV infection along with the matching HLA type. What the work shows at the level of the full study, not this receptor alone: Carriers of CMV infection plus the relevant HLA type were discriminated by the cumulative frequency of public TCR beta family members in the study cohort and in an independent approximately 350-donor cohort. The ex vivo response was dominated by HLA-C-restricted CMV-specific TCR beta clonotypes, which also provided the single most frequent clonotype in two of eight donors.

Explained via the paper, the treatment or condition label denotes: in vitro stimulation with specific CMV peptide epitopes to enrich CMV-specific T cells. Deletion took 3 bases off V and 5 bases off J, with a span of 10 bases between the germline ends. CDR1 and CDR2, per the germline V gene, are SGHTA and FQGTGA. The CDR3 runs 13 amino acids, cysteine and phenylalanine included. Only the CDR3 part of the read is kept: 39 bases, read in frame from the first base. Data came from an Illumina HiSeq 1500. TCRdb applied fastp at Q25 and MiXCR to the public reads, then kept only in-frame beta chains. Rows with one shared CDR3 protein collapse into an entry with the most common genes and DNA. Counted in this sample were a few hundred thousand distinct CDR3 sequences; 30% to 40% of them appeared once. Of the sample, roughly 15% is held by the ten largest clones. On this clonotype itself: No antigen is known for it. It has no much larger one-base neighbor in the sample; base qualities were not kept.

The sequenced sample was cultured PBMCs, obtained from culture after CMV antigen stimulation. The V and J segments used are TRBV7-3 and TRBJ1-1, with the D gene not clear enough to name. This TCR derives from a human donor in good health (CMV status not recorded). Some clones in this sample may be carry-over from other donors' samples. The nucleotides are TGTGCCAGCAGCTTGACCCAGAAAACTGAAGCTTTCTTT. Translated, it reads CASSLTQKTEAFF.